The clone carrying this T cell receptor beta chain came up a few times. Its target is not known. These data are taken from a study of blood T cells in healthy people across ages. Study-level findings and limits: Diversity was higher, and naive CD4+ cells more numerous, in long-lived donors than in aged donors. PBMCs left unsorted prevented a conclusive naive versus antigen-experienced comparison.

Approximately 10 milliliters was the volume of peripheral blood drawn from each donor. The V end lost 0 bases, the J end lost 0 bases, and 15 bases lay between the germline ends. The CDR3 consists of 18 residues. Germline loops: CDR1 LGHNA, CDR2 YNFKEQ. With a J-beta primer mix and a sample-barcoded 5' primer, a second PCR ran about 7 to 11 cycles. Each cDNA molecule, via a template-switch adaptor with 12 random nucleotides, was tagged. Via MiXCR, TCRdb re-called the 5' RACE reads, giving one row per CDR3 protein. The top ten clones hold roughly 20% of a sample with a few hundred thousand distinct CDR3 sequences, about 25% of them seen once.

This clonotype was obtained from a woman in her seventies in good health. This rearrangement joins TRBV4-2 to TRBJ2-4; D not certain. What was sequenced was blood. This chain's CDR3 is CASSQEGSPVLAKNIQYF. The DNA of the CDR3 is TGTGCCAGCAGCCAAGAGGGAAGCCCTGTCCTAGCCAAAAACATTCAGTACTTC.